A selection of T cell receptor beta chains follows, all from one sample in a study. TCRdb passed the 5' RACE reads through MiXCR, listing each CDR3 protein once. The sample has about 8,600 distinct CDR3 sequences, around 16% seen once; the top ten hold 3% to 4%. Sequenced input: memory CD4+ T cells sorted from blood. The receptor source for this set is a female donor with breast cancer. The CDR3 runs from the conserved cysteine through the conserved F or W. D genes are given only for firm matches. Size is omitted from some rows. Given values are once, few, many or a class for expanded clones.

J gene | V gene | D gene | clone size | CDR3 protein | CDR3 DNA
TRBJ2-2 | TRBV3-1 | TRBD1 | many | CASSRLTGATGELFF | TGTGCCAGCAGCCGCCTGACAGGGGCCACCGGGGAGCTGTTTTTT
TRBJ1-6 | TRBV7-8 | . | medium-sized | CASSLLRTTNSALHF | TGTGCCAGCAGCTTATTGAGGACGACTAATTCGGCCCTCCACTTT
TRBJ2-7 | TRBV6-1 | TRBD2 | . | CATTLGLAGPYEQYF | TGTGCCACCACCCTGGGACTAGCGGGCCCCTACGAGCAGTACTTC
TRBJ1-1 | TRBV14 | . | many | CASSQVSRDTEAFF | TGTGCCAGCAGCCAAGTCAGCAGAGACACTGAAGCTTTCTTT
TRBJ2-1 | TRBV18 | TRBD2 | many | CASSPNAGGTYNEQFF | TGTGCCAGCTCACCGAACGCGGGAGGGACCTACAATGAGCAGTTCTTC
TRBJ2-2 | TRBV7-2 | TRBD1 | medium-sized | CASSLGGQGNTGELFF | TGTGCCAGCAGCTTAGGAGGACAGGGAAACACCGGGGAGCTGTTTTTT
TRBJ2-5 | TRBV5-1 | . | medium-sized | CASSFATKGETQYF | TGCGCCAGCAGCTTTGCGACAAAAGGGGAGACCCAGTACTTC
TRBJ2-1 | TRBV29-1 | TRBD1 | . | CSEATGGNEQFF | TGCAGCGAAGCTACAGGGGGCAATGAGCAGTTCTTC
TRBJ1-1 | TRBV28 | . | . | CASSPPYGGRLREAFF | TGTGCCAGCAGTCCCCCATATGGGGGTAGACTAAGAGAAGCTTTCTTT
TRBJ2-3 | TRBV5-4 | . | . | CASSLAGRADTQYF | TGTGCCAGCAGCTTGGCCGGCAGGGCAGATACGCAGTATTTT
TRBJ1-4 | TRBV27 | . | many | CASSPRPGSHEKLFF | TGTGCCAGCAGTCCGAGACCCGGGTCCCATGAAAAACTGTTTTTT
TRBJ1-2 | TRBV30 | . | . | CAWSVVRTRGYGYTF | TGTGCCTGGAGTGTAGTACGAACCCGTGGCTATGGCTACACCTTC
TRBJ1-4 | TRBV2 | TRBD1 | medium-sized | CASSEAGTGNEKLFF | TGTGCCAGCAGTGAAGCCGGGACAGGGAATGAAAAACTGTTTTTT
TRBJ1-5 | TRBV24-1 | . | medium-sized | CATSDPREPYQPQHF | TGTGCCACCAGTGATCCACGGGAACCCTATCAGCCCCAGCATTTT
TRBJ1-1 | TRBV18 | . | medium-sized | CASTSEGGTRTEAFF | TGTGCCAGCACTAGTGAAGGCGGGACACGCACTGAAGCTTTCTTT
TRBJ2-3 | TRBV20-1 | . | many | CSARKTGTDTQYF | TGCAGTGCTAGAAAGACAGGCACAGATACGCAGTATTTT
TRBJ1-1 | TRBV24-1 | . | medium-sized | CATKGTGMNTEAFF | TGTGCCACCAAGGGGACCGGGATGAACACTGAAGCTTTCTTT
TRBJ1-2 | TRBV27 | TRBD1 | medium-sized | CASRDPGQGGYTF | TGTGCCAGCAGGGACCCGGGACAGGGTGGCTACACCTTC
TRBJ2-3 | TRBV2 | . | few | CASSVGGQDTQYF | TGTGCCAGCAGTGTCGGGGGGCAAGATACGCAGTATTTT
TRBJ2-7 | TRBV18 | . | . | CTSSLILSSCEQYF | TGTACCAGCTCCCTCATCCTTAGCTCCTGCGAGCAGTACTTC
TRBJ1-5 | TRBV5-1 | . | medium-sized | CASSLAVNQPQHF | TGCGCCAGCAGCTTGGCAGTCAATCAGCCCCAGCATTTT